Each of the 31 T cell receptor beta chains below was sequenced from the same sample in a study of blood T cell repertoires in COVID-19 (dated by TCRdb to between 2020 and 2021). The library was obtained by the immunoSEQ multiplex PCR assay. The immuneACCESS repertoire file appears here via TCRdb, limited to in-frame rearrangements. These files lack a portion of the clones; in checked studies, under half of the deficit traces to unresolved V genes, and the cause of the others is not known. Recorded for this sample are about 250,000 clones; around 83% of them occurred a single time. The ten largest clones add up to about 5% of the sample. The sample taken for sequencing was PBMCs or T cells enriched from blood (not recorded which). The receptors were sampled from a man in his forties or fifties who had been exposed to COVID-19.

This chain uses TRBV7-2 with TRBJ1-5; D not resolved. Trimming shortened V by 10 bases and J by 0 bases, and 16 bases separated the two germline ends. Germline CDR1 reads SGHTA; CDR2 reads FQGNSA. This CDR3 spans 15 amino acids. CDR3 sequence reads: CATKRTGNSNQPQHF. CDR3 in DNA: TGTGCCACCAAACGCACGGGAAATAGCAATCAGCCCCAGCATTTT.

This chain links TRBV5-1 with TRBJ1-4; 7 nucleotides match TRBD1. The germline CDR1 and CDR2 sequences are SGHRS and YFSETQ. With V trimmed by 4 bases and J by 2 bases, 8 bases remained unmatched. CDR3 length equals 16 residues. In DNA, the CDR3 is TGCGCCAGCAGCACGGACAGGTCCGGCACTAATGAAAAACTGTTTTTT. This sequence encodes CASSTDRSGTNEKLFF.

CDR3 DNA: TGCGCCAGCAGAGACATCCAACGGTCACCCCTCCACTTT. Translating it yields CASRDIQRSPLHF. This chain connects TRBV4-1 to TRBJ1-6; D is unclear. V lost 6 bases and J lost 10, with 13 bases in between. The germline V gene has CDR1 MGHRA and CDR2 YSYEKL. There are 13 residues in the CDR3.

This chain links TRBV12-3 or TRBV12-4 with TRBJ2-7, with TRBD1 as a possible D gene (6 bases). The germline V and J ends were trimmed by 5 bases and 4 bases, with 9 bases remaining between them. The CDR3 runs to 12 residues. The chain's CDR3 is CASSNTGYEQYF. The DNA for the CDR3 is TGTGCCAGCAGTAACACAGGGTACGAGCAGTACTTC.

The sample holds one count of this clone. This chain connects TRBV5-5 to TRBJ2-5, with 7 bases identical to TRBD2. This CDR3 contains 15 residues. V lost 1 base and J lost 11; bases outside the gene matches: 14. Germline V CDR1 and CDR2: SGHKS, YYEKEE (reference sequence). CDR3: CASSLYETSPTQQYF. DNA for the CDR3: TGTGCCAGCAGCTTGTACGAGACTAGCCCTACGCAGCAGTACTTC. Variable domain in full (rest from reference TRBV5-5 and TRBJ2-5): DAGVTQSPTHLIKTRGQQVTLRCSPISGHKSVSWYQQVLGQGPQFIFQYYEKEERGRGNFPDRFSARQFPNYSSELNVNALLLGDSALYLCASSLYETSPTQQYFGPGTRLLVL.

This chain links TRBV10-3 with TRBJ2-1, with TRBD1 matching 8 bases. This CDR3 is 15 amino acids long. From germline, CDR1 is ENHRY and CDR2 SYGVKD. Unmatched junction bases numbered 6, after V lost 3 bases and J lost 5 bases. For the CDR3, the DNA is TGTGCCATCAGTGACGGACAGGGTGTCGACAATGAGCAGTTCTTC. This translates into CAISDGQGVDNEQFF.

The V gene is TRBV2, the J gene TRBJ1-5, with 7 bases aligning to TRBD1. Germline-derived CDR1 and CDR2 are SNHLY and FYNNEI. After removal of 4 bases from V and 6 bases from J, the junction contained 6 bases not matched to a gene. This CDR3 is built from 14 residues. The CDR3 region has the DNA TGTGCCAGCAGTGGGGACAGTGTCGTTCAGCCCCAGCATTTT. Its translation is CASSGDSVVQPQHF.

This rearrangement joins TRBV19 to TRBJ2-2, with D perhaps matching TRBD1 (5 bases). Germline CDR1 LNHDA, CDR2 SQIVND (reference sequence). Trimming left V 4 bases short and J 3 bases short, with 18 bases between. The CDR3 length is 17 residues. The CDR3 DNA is TGTGCCAGTAGTAAAACAGGTAGATATAGTCACACCGGGGAGCTGTTTTTT. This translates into CASSKTGRYSHTGELFF.

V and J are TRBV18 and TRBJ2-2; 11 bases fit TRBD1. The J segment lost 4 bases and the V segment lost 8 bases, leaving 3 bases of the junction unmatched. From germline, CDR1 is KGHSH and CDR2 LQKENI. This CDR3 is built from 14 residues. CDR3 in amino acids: CASRTGGITGELFF. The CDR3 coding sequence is TGTGCCAGCCGGACAGGGGGCATCACCGGGGAGCTGTTTTTT.

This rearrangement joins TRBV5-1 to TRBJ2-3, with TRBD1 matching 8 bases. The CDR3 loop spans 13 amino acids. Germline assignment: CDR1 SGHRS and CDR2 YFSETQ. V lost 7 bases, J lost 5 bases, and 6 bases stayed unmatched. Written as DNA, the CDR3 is TGCGCCAGCGGTGTGACAGGGGAAGATACGCAGTATTTT. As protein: CASGVTGEDTQYF.

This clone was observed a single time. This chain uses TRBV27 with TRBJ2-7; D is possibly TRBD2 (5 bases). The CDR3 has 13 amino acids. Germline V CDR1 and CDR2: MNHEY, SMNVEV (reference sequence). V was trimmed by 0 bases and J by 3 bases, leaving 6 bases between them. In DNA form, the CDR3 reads TGTGCCAGCAGTTTATCGAGGGTCTACGAGCAGTACTTC. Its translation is CASSLSRVYEQYF.

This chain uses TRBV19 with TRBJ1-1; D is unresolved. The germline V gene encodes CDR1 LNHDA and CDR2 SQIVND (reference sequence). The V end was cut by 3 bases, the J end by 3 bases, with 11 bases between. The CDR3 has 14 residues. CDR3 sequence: CASSMGWRDTEAFF. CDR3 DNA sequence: TGTGCCAGTAGTATGGGGTGGAGGGACACTGAAGCTTTCTTT.

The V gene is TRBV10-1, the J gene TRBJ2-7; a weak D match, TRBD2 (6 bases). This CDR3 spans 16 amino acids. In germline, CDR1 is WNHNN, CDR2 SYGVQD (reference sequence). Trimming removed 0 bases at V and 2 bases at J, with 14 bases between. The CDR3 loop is CASSESPGGVTYEQYF. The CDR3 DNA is TGCGCCAGCAGTGAGTCGCCAGGAGGGGTAACCTACGAGCAGTACTTC.

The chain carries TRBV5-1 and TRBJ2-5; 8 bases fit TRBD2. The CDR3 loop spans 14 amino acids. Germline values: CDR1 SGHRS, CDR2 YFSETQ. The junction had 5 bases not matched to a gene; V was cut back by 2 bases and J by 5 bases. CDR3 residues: CASSLVTGGETQYF. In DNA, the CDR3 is TGCGCCAGCAGCTTAGTAACGGGAGGGGAGACCCAGTACTTC. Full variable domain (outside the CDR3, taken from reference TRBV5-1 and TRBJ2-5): KAGVTQTPRYLIKTRGQQVTLSCSPISGHRSVSWYQQTPGQGLQFLFEYFSETQRNKGNFPGRFSGRQFSNSRSEMNVSTLELGDSALYLCASSLVTGGETQYFGPGTRLLVL.

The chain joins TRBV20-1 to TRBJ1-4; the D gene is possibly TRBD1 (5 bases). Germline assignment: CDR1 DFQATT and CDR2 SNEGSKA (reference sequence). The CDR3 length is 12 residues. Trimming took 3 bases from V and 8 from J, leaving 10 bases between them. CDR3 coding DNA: TGCAGTGCTAGTAGGAGGGACGAAAAACTGTTTTTT. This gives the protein CSASRRDEKLFF.

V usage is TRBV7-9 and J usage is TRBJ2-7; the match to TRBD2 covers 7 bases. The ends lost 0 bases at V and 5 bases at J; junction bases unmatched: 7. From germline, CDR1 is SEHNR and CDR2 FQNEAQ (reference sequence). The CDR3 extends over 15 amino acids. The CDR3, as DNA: TGTGCCAGCAGCTTAGCCGTTGCGGGAGTCAACGAGCAGTACTTC. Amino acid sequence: CASSLAVAGVNEQYF.

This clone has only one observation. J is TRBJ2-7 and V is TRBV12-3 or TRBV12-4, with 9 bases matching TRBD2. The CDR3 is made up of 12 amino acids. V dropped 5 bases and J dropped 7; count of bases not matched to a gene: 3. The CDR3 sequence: CASSPSGGEQYF. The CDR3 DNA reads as TGTGCCAGCAGTCCGAGCGGGGGGGAGCAGTACTTC.

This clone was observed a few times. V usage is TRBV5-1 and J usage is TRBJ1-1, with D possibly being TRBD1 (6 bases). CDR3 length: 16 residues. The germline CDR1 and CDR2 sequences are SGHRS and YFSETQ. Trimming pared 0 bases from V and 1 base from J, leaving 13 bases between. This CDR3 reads CASSLEGGLSNTEAFF. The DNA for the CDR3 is TGCGCCAGCAGCTTGGAAGGGGGTCTTTCGAACACTGAAGCTTTCTTT.

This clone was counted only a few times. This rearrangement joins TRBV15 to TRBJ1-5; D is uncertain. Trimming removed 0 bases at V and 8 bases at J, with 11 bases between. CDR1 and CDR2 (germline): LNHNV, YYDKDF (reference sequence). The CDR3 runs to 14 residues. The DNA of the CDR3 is TGTGCCACCAGCAGAGAGGTCAGGCGGGAGCCCCAGCATTTT. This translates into CATSREVRREPQHF.

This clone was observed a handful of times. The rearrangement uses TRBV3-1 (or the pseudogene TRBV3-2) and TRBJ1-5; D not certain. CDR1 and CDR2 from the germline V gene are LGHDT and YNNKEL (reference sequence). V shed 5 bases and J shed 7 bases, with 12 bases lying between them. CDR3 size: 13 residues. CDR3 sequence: CASSSERRQPQHF. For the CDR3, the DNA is TGTGCCAGCAGCTCAGAGCGGAGGCAGCCCCAGCATTTT.

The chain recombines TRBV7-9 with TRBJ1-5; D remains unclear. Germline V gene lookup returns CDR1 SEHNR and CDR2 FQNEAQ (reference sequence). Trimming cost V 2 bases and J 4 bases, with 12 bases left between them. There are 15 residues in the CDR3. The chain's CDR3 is CASSLNSGVNQPQHF. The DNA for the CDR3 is TGTGCCAGCAGCTTAAATTCCGGGGTGAATCAGCCCCAGCATTTT.

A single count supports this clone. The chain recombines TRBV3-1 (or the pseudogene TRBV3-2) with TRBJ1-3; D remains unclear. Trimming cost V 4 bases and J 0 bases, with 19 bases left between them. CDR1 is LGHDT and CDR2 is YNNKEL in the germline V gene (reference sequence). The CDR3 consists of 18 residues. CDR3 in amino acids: CASSPYPAGINSGNTIYF. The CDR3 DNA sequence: TGTGCCAGCAGCCCCTACCCGGCCGGGATTAACTCTGGAAACACCATATATTTT.

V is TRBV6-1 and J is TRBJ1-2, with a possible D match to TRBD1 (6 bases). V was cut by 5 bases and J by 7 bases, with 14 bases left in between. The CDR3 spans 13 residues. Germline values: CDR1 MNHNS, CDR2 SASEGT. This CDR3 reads CASSQVQGRGYTF. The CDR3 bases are TGTGCCAGCAGTCAGGTACAGGGCCGTGGCTACACCTTC.

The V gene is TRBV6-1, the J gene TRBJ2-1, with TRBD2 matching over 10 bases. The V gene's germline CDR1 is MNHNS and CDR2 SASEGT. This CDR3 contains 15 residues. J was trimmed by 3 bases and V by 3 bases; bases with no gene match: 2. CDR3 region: CASSESGRDYNEQFF. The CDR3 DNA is TGTGCCAGCAGTGAGAGCGGGAGGGACTACAATGAGCAGTTCTTC.

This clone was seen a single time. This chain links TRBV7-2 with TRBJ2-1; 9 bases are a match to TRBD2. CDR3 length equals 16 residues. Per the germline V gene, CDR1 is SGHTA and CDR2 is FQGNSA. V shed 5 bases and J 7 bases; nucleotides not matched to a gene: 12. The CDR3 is CASSPRGGGHVNEQFF. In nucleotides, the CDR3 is TGTGCCAGCAGCCCCCGCGGGGGGGGACACGTGAATGAGCAGTTCTTC. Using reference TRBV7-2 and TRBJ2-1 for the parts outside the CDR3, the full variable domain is GAGVSQSPSNKVTEKGKDVELRCDPISGHTALYWYRQSLGQGLEFLIYFQGNSAPDKSGLPSDRFSAERTGGSVSTLTIQRTQQEDSAVYLCASSPRGGGHVNEQFFGPGTRLTVL.

Here the CDR3 DNA reads TGCGCCAGCAGCCAGGGAGTGACAGGGGGGAACGAGCAGTACTTC. This sequence encodes CASSQGVTGGNEQYF. The rearrangement uses TRBV5-1 and TRBJ2-7, with 9 bases fitting TRBD1. The germline CDR1 and CDR2 sequences are SGHRS and YFSETQ. V shed 4 bases, J shed 5 bases, and the junction held 10 bases outside the gene matches. CDR3 size: 15 residues.

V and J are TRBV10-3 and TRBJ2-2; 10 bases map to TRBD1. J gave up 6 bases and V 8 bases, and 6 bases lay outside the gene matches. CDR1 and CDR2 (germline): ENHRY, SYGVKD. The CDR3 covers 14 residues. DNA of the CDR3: TGTGCCATCTTCCCCGGGACAGGGGCCGGGGAGCTGTTTTTT. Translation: CAIFPGTGAGELFF.

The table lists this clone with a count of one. This CDR3 is CANYGTADGYTF. DNA for the CDR3: TGTGCCAACTACGGGACAGCAGATGGCTACACCTTC. V gene TRBV6-5 combines with J gene TRBJ1-2, with TRBD1 matching 7 bases. The germline V gene encodes CDR1 MNHEY and CDR2 SVGAGI. The CDR3 has 12 amino acids. After removal of 10 bases from V and 6 bases from J, the junction contained 8 bases not matched to a gene.

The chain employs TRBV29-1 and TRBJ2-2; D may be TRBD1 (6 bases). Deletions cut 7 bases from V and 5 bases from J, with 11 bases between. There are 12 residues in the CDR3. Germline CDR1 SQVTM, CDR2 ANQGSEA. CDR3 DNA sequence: TGCAGCGCACATCAGGGGACCGGGGAGCTGTTTTTT. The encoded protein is CSAHQGTGELFF.

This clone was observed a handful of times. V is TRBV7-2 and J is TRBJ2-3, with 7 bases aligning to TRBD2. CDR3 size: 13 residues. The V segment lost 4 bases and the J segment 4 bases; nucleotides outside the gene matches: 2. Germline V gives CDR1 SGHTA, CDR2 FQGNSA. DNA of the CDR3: TGTGCCAGCAGCTCGACTAGCCCAGATACGCAGTATTTT. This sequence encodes CASSSTSPDTQYF.

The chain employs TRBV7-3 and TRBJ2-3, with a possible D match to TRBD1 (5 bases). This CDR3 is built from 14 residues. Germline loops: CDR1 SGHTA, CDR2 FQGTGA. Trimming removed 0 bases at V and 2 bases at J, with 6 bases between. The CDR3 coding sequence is TGTGCCAGCAGCTTAACGGGGCCCACAGATACGCAGTATTTT. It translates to CASSLTGPTDTQYF.